Here is one T cell receptor (beta chain) with its context. This sample stems from a study of cytomegalovirus exposure and HLA in healthy donors. The CDR3 extends over 15 amino acids. CDR1 and CDR2 (germline): SGHNT, YYREEE (reference sequence). J was trimmed by 0 bases and V by 8 bases; bases with no gene match: 9. The PCR employed 60 Vbeta primers together with 13 Jbeta primers. Libraries were prepared by immunoSEQ multiplex PCR; TCRdb keeps only in-frame clonotypes and omits some of them. The repertoire consists of around 170,000 clones, with 75% to 90% occurring once and the leading ten covering around 3%.

This TCR came from a woman aged 45-65 years in good health and CMV-seropositive. Sequences were obtained from PBMCs. The chain links TRBV5-4 to TRBJ2-5; 8 nucleotides align to TRBD1. In DNA, the CDR3 is TGTGCCAGTAAAGCCGGGACAGGCTACCAAGAGACCCAGTACTTC. This gives the protein CASKAGTGYQETQYF.